This T cell receptor (beta chain) was documented in a study of spatial heterogeneity in lung cancer. Study in general: Detected beta-chain sequences consistently exceeded alpha-chain sequences. Combinations of a unique TCR and a UMI were tallied in raw reads, and on average each appeared more than ten times.

This clonotype is large within its sample. Little can be read into the size of this beta chain, an off-target read in a library designed for alpha chains. Time point in this sample: sample taken at primary tumor resection. Researchers sequenced whole RNA taken from tumor, nontumor lung or frozen PBMC without sorting. The junction had 6 bases not matched to a gene; V was cut back by 5 bases and J by 3 bases. Germline V gene data show CDR1 as MNHNY and CDR2 as SVGAGI (reference sequence). The CDR3 covers 15 residues. Every TCR cDNA molecule bore its own unique molecular identifier. TCRdb re-derived calls from the 5' RACE reads in MiXCR, one entry per CDR3 protein. The sample holds about 780 distinct CDR3 sequences, 15% to 25% seen once.

The source of this sequence is a male donor with early-stage non-small cell lung cancer. The chain couples TRBV6-6 to TRBJ2-2; the match to TRBD1 covers 7 bases. The sequences come from PBMCs, collected at surgery. The CDR3 is CASSTGTDYTGELFF. The CDR3 nucleotides read TGTGCCAGCAGTACCGGGACAGACTACACCGGGGAGCTGTTTTTT.